The next 18 T cell receptor beta chains were all read from a single sample in a study of T cell responses to AZD1222 COVID-19 vaccine (dated by TCRdb to about 2021). The library was produced with the immunoSEQ multiplex PCR assay. TCRdb provides this immuneACCESS table in a form limited to in-frame rearrangements. Some clones are lacking; in checked studies, under half of them reflect an unresolved V gene, and why the rest are absent is not known. The table for this sample lists about 190,000 clones; roughly 93% of them were counted only once. 7.5% to 10% of the sample belongs to the ten largest clones. The sample's time point label, decoded: baseline before first vaccination. This sample comprised peripheral blood, obtained on day 0 of AZD1222 vaccination. The receptors here all came from an adult in good health.

This chain connects TRBV5-4 to TRBJ1-2, with 8 bases aligning to TRBD1. The germline V gene encodes CDR1 SGHNT and CDR2 YYREEE (reference sequence). The length of the CDR3 is 15 residues. Trimming took 4 bases from V and 4 from J; bases not matched to a gene: 9. The DNA of the CDR3 is TGTGCCAGCAGCGTGGACCGGGACAGGCTCTATGGCTACACCTTC. Translated, it gives CASSVDRDRLYGYTF.

This rearrangement joins TRBV5-5 to TRBJ1-4; D gene ambiguous. The germline V gene encodes CDR1 SGHKS and CDR2 YYEKEE (reference sequence). CDR3 length: 14 residues. The ends were cut back, 0 bases at V and 0 bases at J, with 3 bases in the middle. As DNA, the CDR3 is TGTGCCAGCAGCTTGGGAACAACTAATGAAAAACTGTTTTTT. Translation gives CASSLGTTNEKLFF.

J is TRBJ2-1 and V is TRBV5-1; 12 bases align to TRBD2. Germline assignment: CDR1 SGHRS and CDR2 YFSETQ. After removal of 3 bases from V and 7 bases from J, the junction contained 5 bases not matched to a gene. The CDR3 is 15 residues long. Written as DNA, the CDR3 is TGCGCCAGCAGCTCAGGACTAGCGGGATTAAATGAGCAGTTCTTC. It yields the protein CASSSGLAGLNEQFF.

The rearrangement uses TRBV19 and TRBJ2-4; 10 bases map to TRBD2. This CDR3 contains 16 residues. CDR1 is LNHDA and CDR2 is SQIVND in the germline V gene (reference sequence). V trimming: 9 bases; J trimming: 2 bases; junction bases outside the gene matches: 10. The CDR3 here is CASDSSGRNPKNIQYF. CDR3 nucleotides: TGTGCCAGCGACTCTAGCGGGAGAAATCCCAAAAACATTCAGTACTTC. The complete variable domain, with remaining parts taken from reference TRBV19 and TRBJ2-4, reads DGGITQSPKYLFRKEGQNVTLSCEQNLNHDAMYWYRQDPGQGLRLIYYSQIVNDFQKGDIAEGYSVSREKKESFPLTVTSAQKNPTAFYLCASDSSGRNPKNIQYFGAGTRLSVL.

This chain links TRBV6-5 with TRBJ1-4; unclear D gene. Trimming cost V 10 bases and J 2 bases, with 11 bases left between them. CDR3 size: 13 residues. The germline CDR1 and CDR2 sequences are MNHEY and SVGAGI. CDR3 nucleotide sequence: TGTGCCACCTCTTCTGCTACTAATGAAAAACTGTTTTTT. Encoded protein: CATSSATNEKLFF.

A few counts support this clone. The chain carries TRBV2 and TRBJ1-1, with TRBD1 identical over 7 bases. The length of the CDR3 is 14 residues. V lost 5 bases and J lost 4; bases outside the gene matches: 7. Germline CDR1 SNHLY, CDR2 FYNNEI. CDR3 sequence reads: CASSLQGPSTEAFF. The DNA of the CDR3 is TGTGCCAGCAGTTTACAGGGGCCCAGCACTGAAGCTTTCTTT.

The chain has TRBV7-6 and TRBJ2-6, with a weak D call TRBD2 (5 bases). V was cut by 5 bases and J by 0 bases, with 11 bases left in between. CDR1 is SGHVS, CDR2 FNYEAQ, per germline. This CDR3 spans 16 amino acids. CDR3 bases: TGTGCCAGCAGCATACTCCGGGGCTCTGGGGCCAACGTCCTGACTTTC. It codes for CASSILRGSGANVLTF.

This chain connects TRBV5-1 to TRBJ1-1; 8 bases fit TRBD1. CDR1 is SGHRS and CDR2 is YFSETQ in the germline V gene. The CDR3 consists of 13 residues. With V trimmed by 4 bases and J by 7 bases, 6 bases remained unmatched. As DNA, the CDR3 is TGCGCCAGCAGCACTTACAGGGGGGGTGAAGCTTTCTTT. Translation: CASSTYRGGEAFF.

The chain joins TRBV5-4 to TRBJ2-1; 8 bases match TRBD2. The CDR3 consists of 14 residues. V dropped 4 bases and J dropped 7; count of bases not matched to a gene: 7. Looked up from germline, CDR1 is SGHNT and CDR2 is YYREEE (reference sequence). CDR3 sequence: CASSTRTSPNEQFF. DNA of the CDR3: TGTGCCAGCAGCACTAGGACTAGCCCAAATGAGCAGTTCTTC.

This sequence joins TRBV27 and TRBJ2-1; 11 bases agree with TRBD2. The V gene end was trimmed by 6 bases and the J gene end by 5 bases; junction bases not matched to a gene: 3. CDR1 is MNHEY, CDR2 SMNVEV, per germline (reference sequence). This CDR3 spans 14 amino acids. In nucleotides, the CDR3 is TGTGCCAGCAGACTAGCGGGAGTTAACAATGAGCAGTTCTTC. Protein: CASRLAGVNNEQFF.

The genes are TRBV28 and TRBJ2-7, with 8 positions matching TRBD1. Germline CDR1 MDHEN, CDR2 SYDVKM. V shed 3 bases and J 3 bases; nucleotides not matched to a gene: 7. The CDR3 has 15 amino acids. CDR3 DNA sequence: TGTGCCAGCAGTTTTTGGACAGGGTCCCACTACGAGCAGTACTTC. Residues: CASSFWTGSHYEQYF. Full variable domain (missing parts from reference TRBV28 and TRBJ2-7): DVKVTQSSRYLVKRTGEKVFLECVQDMDHENMFWYRQDPGLGLRLIYFSYDVKMKEKGDIPEGYSVSREKKERFSLILESASTNQTSMYLCASSFWTGSHYEQYFGPGTRLTVT.

CDR3: CASSPARGENIQYF. CDR3 nucleotide sequence: TGTGCCAGCTCACCGGCGCGGGGGGAAAACATTCAGTACTTC. V gene TRBV18 combines with J gene TRBJ2-4; TRBD2 aligns across 8 bases. Germline V gives CDR1 KGHSH, CDR2 LQKENI. This CDR3 is built from 14 residues. V was pared by 3 bases and J by 5 bases, with 3 bases of the junction left unmatched. Together with reference TRBV18 and TRBJ2-4, the CDR3 gives the full variable domain: NAGVMQNPRHLVRRRGQEARLRCSPMKGHSHVYWYRQLPEEGLKFMVYLQKENIIDESGMPKERFSAEFPKEGPSILRIQQVVRGDSAAYFCASSPARGENIQYFGAGTRLSVL.

The gene calls are TRBV29-1 and TRBJ1-2; no definite D call. Germline values: CDR1 SQVTM, CDR2 ANQGSEA. The ends were cut back, 0 bases at V and 1 base at J, with 9 bases in the middle. The CDR3 totals 14 residues. CDR3 nucleotides: TGCAGCGTTGAAGATCTGGTGTATAACTATGGCTACACCTTC. Protein: CSVEDLVYNYGYTF. The variable domain in full, completed from reference TRBV29-1 and TRBJ1-2, reads SAVISQKPSRDICQRGTSLTIQCQVDSQVTMMFWYRQQPGQSLTLIATANQGSEATYESGFVIDKFPISRPNLTFSTLTVSNMSPEDSSIYLCSVEDLVYNYGYTFGSGTRLTVV.

The chain employs TRBV3-1 (or the pseudogene TRBV3-2) and TRBJ2-7; TRBD2 matches 11 bases. Germline V CDR1 and CDR2: LGHDT, YNNKEL (reference sequence). The V gene end was trimmed by 4 bases and the J gene end by 3 bases; junction bases not matched to a gene: 14. The CDR3 covers 18 residues. The CDR3 nucleotides are TGTGCCAGCAGCCCGAGTGAGACTAGCGGGAAAAGTGGCTACGAGCAGTACTTC. This translates into CASSPSETSGKSGYEQYF.

This rearrangement joins TRBV13 to TRBJ1-6; D gene uncertain. Germline values: CDR1 PRHDT, CDR2 FYEKMQ (reference sequence). Deletions cut 0 bases from V and 0 bases from J, with 12 bases between. This CDR3 spans 18 amino acids. CDR3 amino acids: CASSLGLGSSSYNSPLHF. The CDR3 DNA sequence: TGTGCCAGCAGCTTAGGCCTAGGCAGCAGCTCCTATAATTCACCCCTCCACTTT.

This chain uses TRBV28 with TRBJ2-7, with a possible D match to TRBD1 (6 bases). V was shortened by 0 bases and J by 1 base, with 10 bases between the two germline ends. Germline V gene lookup returns CDR1 MDHEN and CDR2 SYDVKM. This CDR3 is 15 amino acids long. CDR3 DNA sequence: TGTGCCAGCAGTTTATGGTGGGACAAGTCCTACGAGCAGTACTTC. It translates to CASSLWWDKSYEQYF.

This clone is a singleton in its sample. The chain links TRBV5-6 to TRBJ2-1; D is possibly TRBD1 or TRBD2 (6 bases each). The ends were cut back, 3 bases at V and 5 bases at J, with 15 bases in the middle. CDR1 SGHDT and CDR2 YYEEEE come from the germline V gene. CDR3 length equals 15 residues. For the CDR3, the DNA is TGTGCCAGCAGCTGGGGGGCAGGGCCCAACAATGAGCAGTTCTTC. Amino acid sequence: CASSWGAGPNNEQFF.

The CDR3 DNA sequence: TGCGCCAGCAGCTATGGACACAACCAAGAGACCCAGTACTTC. The encoded protein is CASSYGHNQETQYF. The V and J genes are TRBV5-1 and TRBJ2-5, with D possibly matching TRBD1 (5 bases). CDR1 and CDR2 from the germline V gene are SGHRS and YFSETQ. V lost 3 bases to trimming and J lost 0 bases, with 9 bases between them. The CDR3 runs to 14 residues.